This T cell receptor (beta chain) came from a study of technical replicates of blood from a handful of donors. The table came from immunoSEQ multiplex PCR; TCRdb's copy has only in-frame clones and leaves some out. The table has some 87,000 clones, 95% to 98% seen once. V was pared by 5 bases and J by 3 bases, with 8 bases between. This CDR3 comprises 12 residues. Germline V gives CDR1 SGDLS, CDR2 YYNGEE. The rearrangement joins TRBV9 to TRBJ1-1; D remains ambiguous. The sequencing input was T cells isolated from PBMCs. The sequence came from a human donor in good health. The CDR3 DNA sequence: TGTGCCAGCAGGAAGGGAGACACTGAAGCTTTCTTT. Amino acid sequence: CASRKGDTEAFF.